These 25 T cell receptor beta chains share one sample of origin, sequenced in a study of T cell changes during pregnancy in multiple sclerosis. Clones were read by immunoSEQ multiplex PCR, and TCRdb kept only the in-frame ones, dropping some. This sample yields about 67,000 clones, of which 90% to 95% are seen a single time; more than 1.4% belongs to the top ten. Source: peripheral blood, taken in the second trimester of pregnancy. Source of these receptors: a female donor with multiple sclerosis, enrolled in a pregnancy study.

The V gene is TRBV30, the J gene TRBJ1-2; D is unclear. Per germline, CDR1 GTSNPN and CDR2 SVGIG (reference sequence). The CDR3 spans 13 residues. V lost 1 base and J lost 8, with 14 bases in between. The CDR3 region is CAWSAILTAGYTF. The CDR3 region has the DNA TGTGCCTGGAGTGCCATCTTGACTGCGGGCTACACCTTC.

The chain is built from TRBV9 and TRBJ2-7; 10 positions match TRBD2. V lost 3 bases, J lost 1 base, and 7 bases stayed unmatched. The CDR3 has 16 amino acids. Germline loops: CDR1 SGDLS, CDR2 YYNGEE. The CDR3 here is CASSALLAGPSYEQYF. The CDR3 DNA follows: TGTGCCAGCAGCGCACTACTAGCGGGGCCTTCCTACGAGCAGTACTTC.

The CDR3 coding sequence is TGTGCCAGCAGCTTCGGGGGAGTCGGCACTGAAGCTTTCTTT. This sequence encodes CASSFGGVGTEAFF. This chain joins TRBV5-4 and TRBJ1-1, with D maybe TRBD1 (5 bases). V lost 2 bases, J lost 4 bases, and 12 bases lay in between. Germline V gives CDR1 SGHNT, CDR2 YYREEE (reference sequence). The CDR3 is 14 amino acids. Full variable domain (outside the CDR3, taken from reference TRBV5-4 and TRBJ1-1): ETGVTQSPTHLIKTRGQQVTLRCSSQSGHNTVSWYQQALGQGPQFIFQYYREEENGRGNFPPRFSGLQFPNYSSELNVNALELDDSALYLCASSFGGVGTEAFFGQGTRLTVV.

The chain employs TRBV2 and TRBJ2-3, with TRBD2 matching 13 bases. Germline loops: CDR1 SNHLY, CDR2 FYNNEI. The CDR3 runs 16 residues. After removal of 6 bases from V and 3 bases from J, the junction contained 6 bases not matched to a gene. Written as DNA, the CDR3 is TGTGCCAGCAGCGGACTAGCGGGAGTTGGTACAGATACGCAGTATTTT. Its protein product is CASSGLAGVGTDTQYF.

The chain employs TRBV5-6 and TRBJ1-1; D possibly corresponds to TRBD1 (5 bases). Per the germline V gene, CDR1 is SGHDT and CDR2 is YYEEEE. The CDR3 covers 13 residues. V was shortened by 0 bases and J by 6 bases, with 9 bases between the two germline ends. The CDR3 DNA is TGTGCCAGCAGCTTGGGGACAAATCCTGAAGCTTTCTTT. It encodes CASSLGTNPEAFF.

V usage is TRBV10-1 and J usage is TRBJ1-2; 10 bases fit TRBD1. The CDR3 is made up of 16 amino acids. The germline CDR1 and CDR2 sequences are WNHNN and SYGVQD (reference sequence). V shed 0 bases, J shed 6 bases, and the junction held 7 bases outside the gene matches. The CDR3 here is CASSESIRDRGNGYTF. The CDR3 region has the DNA TGCGCCAGCAGTGAGTCGATAAGGGACAGGGGTAATGGCTACACCTTC.

The rearrangement joins TRBV30 to TRBJ1-4; 8 bases line up with TRBD1. The CDR3 covers 14 residues. Germline V lookup: CDR1 GTSNPN, CDR2 SVGIG (reference sequence). Trimming cost V 3 bases and J 7 bases; bases outside gene matches: 7. The CDR3 reads CAWRRQGTPEKLFF. CDR3 in DNA: TGTGCCTGGAGGCGACAGGGGACCCCTGAAAAACTGTTTTTT.

The V and J genes are TRBV30 and TRBJ2-5, with 7 positions matching TRBD2. The CDR3 is 11 residues long. Germline assignment: CDR1 GTSNPN and CDR2 SVGIG (reference sequence). The chain's CDR3 is CAGGGGETQYF. The CDR3, as DNA: TGTGCGGGCGGGGGAGGAGAGACCCAGTACTTC.

The J gene is TRBJ1-1, the V gene TRBV9; no firm D call. V shed 4 bases and J shed 1 base, with 11 bases lying between them. The V gene's germline CDR1 is SGDLS and CDR2 YYNGEE. The CDR3 extends over 14 amino acids. The CDR3 spells CASSPRVANTEAFF. In nucleotides, the CDR3 is TGTGCCAGCAGCCCTCGGGTAGCGAACACTGAAGCTTTCTTT.

J is TRBJ1-1 and V is TRBV7-9; D may be TRBD1 (6 bases). The germline V and J ends were trimmed by 2 bases and 1 base, with 8 bases remaining between them. CDR1 and CDR2 (germline): SEHNR, FQNEAQ (reference sequence). This CDR3 region has 14 residues. CDR3 amino acids: CASSLRTENTEAFF. DNA of the CDR3: TGTGCCAGCAGCTTACGGACAGAGAACACTGAAGCTTTCTTT.

This chain connects TRBV6-7 to TRBJ2-7; 9 nucleotides agree with TRBD1. TRBV6-7 is known as an ORF, though its function is uncertain. Trimming at V came to 2 bases and at J to 2 bases, leaving 4 bases not matched to a gene. This CDR3 comprises 15 residues. Here the CDR3 DNA reads TGTGCCAGCAGTTACACTGGGACAGGGCCCTACGAGCAGTACTTC. Protein product: CASSYTGTGPYEQYF.

This clone was seen a single time. This chain joins TRBV5-1 and TRBJ2-3, with unresolved D. Trimming stripped 4 bases from V and 4 bases from J, with 22 bases between. Germline CDR1 SGHRS, CDR2 YFSETQ. The CDR3 sequence is 17 residues long. The CDR3 region is CASSTNELLEWADTQYF. CDR3 in DNA: TGCGCCAGCAGCACTAATGAACTACTTGAATGGGCAGATACGCAGTATTTT.

Only one count was recorded for this clone. The chain employs TRBV11-2 and TRBJ2-3, with 9 bases identical to TRBD2. The CDR3 sequence is 16 residues long. V shed 0 bases, J shed 8 bases, and the junction held 9 bases outside the gene matches. Germline CDR1 and CDR2: SGHAT and FQNNGV. CDR3 sequence: CASSLDPSGGYGTQYF. The CDR3 DNA sequence: TGTGCCAGCAGCTTAGATCCAAGCGGGGGGTACGGTACGCAGTATTTT.

The chain carries TRBV7-2 and TRBJ2-7; 8 bases fit TRBD2. Looked up from germline, CDR1 is SGHTA and CDR2 is FQGNSA. CDR3 length: 14 amino acids. V shed 2 bases, J shed 6 bases, and the junction held 6 bases outside the gene matches. The CDR3 spells CASSLLSGSGEQYF. CDR3 bases: TGTGCCAGCAGCTTACTAAGCGGGAGTGGCGAGCAGTACTTC.

The V gene is TRBV7-9, the J gene TRBJ1-6; perhaps TRBD1 as D (6 bases). Looked up from germline, CDR1 is SEHNR and CDR2 is FQNEAQ (reference sequence). CDR3 length: 15 amino acids. The V end lost 2 bases, the J end lost 6 bases, and 11 bases lay between the germline ends. CDR3 nucleotides: TGTGCCAGCAGCTTACAACAGGGCTCTAATTCACCCCTCCACTTT. This gives the protein CASSLQQGSNSPLHF.

The chain has TRBV5-1 and TRBJ2-1; D possibly corresponds to TRBD2 (5 bases). The germline gives CDR1 SGHRS, CDR2 YFSETQ. V lost 1 base to trimming and J lost 9 bases, with 14 bases between them. This CDR3 comprises 14 residues. CDR3 nucleotide sequence: TGCGCCAGCAGCTTGACTCGGGCGGGTGGTGAGCAGTTCTTC. Translation: CASSLTRAGGEQFF.

The chain carries TRBV5-1 and TRBJ2-5; D unclear. Germline-derived CDR1 and CDR2 are SGHRS and YFSETQ. Trimming removed 1 base at V and 3 bases at J, with 7 bases between. This CDR3 contains 13 residues. CDR3 in DNA: TGCGCCAGCAGCTTGTCCCCCGAAGAGACCCAGTACTTC. Its translation is CASSLSPEETQYF.

The gene calls are TRBV29-1 and TRBJ2-1; 9 nucleotides agree with TRBD2. The CDR3 totals 15 residues. Germline V gene data show CDR1 as SQVTM and CDR2 as ANQGSEA. J lost 3 bases, V lost 2 bases, and 5 bases had no gene match. The DNA of the CDR3 is TGCAGCGTTGAAAAGAGCGGGGGGTTCTACAATGAGCAGTTCTTC. Its translation: CSVEKSGGFYNEQFF.

The genes are TRBV18 and TRBJ2-5; weak D call: TRBD2 (5 bases). Germline CDR1 and CDR2: KGHSH and LQKENI. The CDR3 has 15 residues. Trimming shortened V by 5 bases and J by 2 bases, and 15 bases separated the two germline ends. CDR3 nucleotide sequence: TGTGCCAGCTCAAGTGAGGGATTGGGGCAAGAGACCCAGTACTTC. This gives the protein CASSSEGLGQETQYF.

This rearrangement joins TRBV18 to TRBJ1-1, with TRBD1 matching 9 bases. Germline-derived CDR1 and CDR2 are KGHSH and LQKENI. There are 16 residues in the CDR3. V dropped 3 bases and J dropped 5; count of bases not matched to a gene: 10. CDR3 sequence reads: CASSPSTGGGETEAFF. For the CDR3, the DNA is TGTGCCAGCTCACCTTCTACAGGGGGCGGGGAAACTGAAGCTTTCTTT.

This sequence joins TRBV7-9 and TRBJ2-3, with 8 bases fitting TRBD1. The CDR3 is made up of 15 amino acids. The germline V gene encodes CDR1 SEHNR and CDR2 FQNEAQ (reference sequence). J was trimmed by 2 bases and V by 5 bases; bases with no gene match: 6. CDR3 in amino acids: CASSRRQGNTDTQYF. The DNA of the CDR3 is TGTGCCAGCAGCAGACGACAGGGGAACACAGATACGCAGTATTTT.

The gene calls are TRBV2 and TRBJ1-3; 7 bases align to TRBD1. The CDR3 consists of 14 residues. Germline V gives CDR1 SNHLY, CDR2 FYNNEI. J lost 3 bases, V lost 6 bases, and 5 bases had no gene match. CDR3 region: CASRTGSGGNTIYF. CDR3 nucleotide sequence: TGTGCCAGCAGGACAGGGTCGGGTGGAAACACCATATATTTT.

The V gene is TRBV7-9, the J gene TRBJ2-3, with 7 nucleotides matching TRBD1. The CDR3 runs 18 residues. J was trimmed by 1 base and V by 3 bases; bases with no gene match: 13. In germline, CDR1 is SEHNR, CDR2 FQNEAQ (reference sequence). In nucleotides, the CDR3 is TGTGCCAGCAGCTTTATGGGGGCGACAGGGCTCGGCACAGATACGCAGTATTTT. As protein: CASSFMGATGLGTDTQYF.

The V gene is TRBV11-2, the J gene TRBJ2-7; 15 positions agree with TRBD2. The V gene's germline CDR1 is SGHAT and CDR2 FQNNGV. J lost 3 bases, V lost 0 bases, and 6 bases had no gene match. This CDR3 region has 18 residues. CDR3 sequence reads: CASSLEGLGLAGGYEQYF. CDR3 sequence (DNA): TGTGCCAGCAGCTTAGAGGGACTGGGACTAGCGGGAGGCTACGAGCAGTACTTC.

The V and J genes are TRBV13 and TRBJ2-7, with 14 positions matching TRBD2. V lost 6 bases to trimming and J lost 5 bases; unmatched junction nucleotides: 6. The CDR3 is 15 amino acids. In germline, CDR1 is PRHDT, CDR2 FYEKMQ (reference sequence). CDR3 amino acids: CASRPRLAGGNEQYF. CDR3 nucleotide sequence: TGTGCCAGCAGACCCCGACTAGCGGGAGGGAACGAGCAGTACTTC.